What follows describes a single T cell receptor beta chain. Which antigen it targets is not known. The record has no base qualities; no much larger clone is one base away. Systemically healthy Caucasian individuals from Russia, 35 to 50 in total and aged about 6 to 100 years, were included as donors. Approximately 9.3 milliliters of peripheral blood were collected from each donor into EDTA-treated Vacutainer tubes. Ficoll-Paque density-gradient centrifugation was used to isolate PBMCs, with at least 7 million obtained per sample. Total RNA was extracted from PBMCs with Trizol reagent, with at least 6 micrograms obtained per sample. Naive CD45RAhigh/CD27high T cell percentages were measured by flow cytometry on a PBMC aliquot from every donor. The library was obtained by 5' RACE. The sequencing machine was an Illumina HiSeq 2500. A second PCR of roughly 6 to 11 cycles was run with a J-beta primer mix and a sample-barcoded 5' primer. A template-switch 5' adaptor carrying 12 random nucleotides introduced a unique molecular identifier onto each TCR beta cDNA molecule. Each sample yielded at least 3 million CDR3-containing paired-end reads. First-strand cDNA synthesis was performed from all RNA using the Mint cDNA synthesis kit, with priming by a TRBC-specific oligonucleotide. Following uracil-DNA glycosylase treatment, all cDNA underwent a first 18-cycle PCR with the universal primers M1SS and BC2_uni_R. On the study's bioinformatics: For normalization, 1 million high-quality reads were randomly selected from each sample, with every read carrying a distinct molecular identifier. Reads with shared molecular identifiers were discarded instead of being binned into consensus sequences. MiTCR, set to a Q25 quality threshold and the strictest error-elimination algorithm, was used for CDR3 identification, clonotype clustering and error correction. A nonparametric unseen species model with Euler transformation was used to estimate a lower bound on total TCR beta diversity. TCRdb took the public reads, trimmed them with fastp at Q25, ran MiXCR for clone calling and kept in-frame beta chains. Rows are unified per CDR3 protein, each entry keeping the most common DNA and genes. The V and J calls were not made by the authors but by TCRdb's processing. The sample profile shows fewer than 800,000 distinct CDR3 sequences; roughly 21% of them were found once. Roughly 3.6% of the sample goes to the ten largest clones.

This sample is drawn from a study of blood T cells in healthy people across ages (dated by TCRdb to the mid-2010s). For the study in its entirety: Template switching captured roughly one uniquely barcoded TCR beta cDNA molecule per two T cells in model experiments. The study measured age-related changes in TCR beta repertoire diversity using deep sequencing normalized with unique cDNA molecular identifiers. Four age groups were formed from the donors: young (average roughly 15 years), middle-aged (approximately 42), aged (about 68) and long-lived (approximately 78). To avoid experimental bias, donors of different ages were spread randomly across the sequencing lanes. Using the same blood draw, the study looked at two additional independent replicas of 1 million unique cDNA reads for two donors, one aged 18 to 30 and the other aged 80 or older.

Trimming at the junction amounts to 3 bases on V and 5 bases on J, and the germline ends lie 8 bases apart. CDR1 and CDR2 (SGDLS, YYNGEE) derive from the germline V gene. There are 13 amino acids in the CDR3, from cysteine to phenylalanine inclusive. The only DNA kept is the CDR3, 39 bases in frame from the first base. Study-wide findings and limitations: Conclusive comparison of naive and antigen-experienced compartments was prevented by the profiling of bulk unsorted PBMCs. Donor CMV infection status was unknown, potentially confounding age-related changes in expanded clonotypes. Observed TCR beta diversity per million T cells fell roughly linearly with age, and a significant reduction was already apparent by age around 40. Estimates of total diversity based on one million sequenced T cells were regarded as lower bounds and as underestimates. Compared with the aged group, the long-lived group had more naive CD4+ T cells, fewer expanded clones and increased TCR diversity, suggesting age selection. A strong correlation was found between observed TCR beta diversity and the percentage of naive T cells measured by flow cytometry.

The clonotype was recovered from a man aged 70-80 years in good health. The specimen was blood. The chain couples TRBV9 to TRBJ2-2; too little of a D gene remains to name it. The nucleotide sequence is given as TGTGCCAGCAGCGCGAGCCTAACCGGGGAGCTGTTTTTT. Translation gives CASSASLTGELFF.